Listed here is a single T cell receptor beta chain. The Seattle site enrolled patients during active infection and followed them longitudinally. This entry comes from a study of blood T cell repertoires in COVID-19. Whole-study context: Specimens from acute and convalescent COVID-19 originated in the United States, Italy and Spain. Sources were T cells, B-cell-depleted T cells, or PBMCs; the material itself was cDNA or gDNA.

Per the original methods: Cell counts per sample came from amplifying reference gene primers. Only in-frame clones appear in the TCRdb table, and some are missing; sequencing was by immunoSEQ multiplex PCR. The DNA was the basis for D and trimming; V, J and clone size are from that table. The sample includes roughly 100,000 clones, around 90% of them seen just once. The receptor's source is a human donor with COVID-19, enrolled during active disease. The donor label of this sample is uncertain. The sample comprised peripheral blood.

DNA for the CDR3: TGTGCCAGTAGTATAGCGCGACAGACTGAAGCTTTCTTT. Its protein product is CASSIARQTEAFF. The genes are TRBV19 and TRBJ1-1, with a possible D match to TRBD1 (5 bases). The CDR3 loop spans 13 amino acids. V lost 1 base and J lost 5, with 8 bases in between. Germline V gene data show CDR1 as LNHDA and CDR2 as SQIVND (reference sequence).